One sample yielded the 24 T cell receptor beta chains listed below, sequenced in a study of blood T cells in healthy people across ages. PCR was performed a second time for about 7 to 11 cycles using a sample-barcoded 5' primer and a J-beta primer mix. TCRdb passed the 5' RACE reads through MiXCR, listing each CDR3 protein once. The sample carries 600,000 or so distinct CDR3 sequences, about 28% recorded once. The sequenced sample consisted of blood. These receptors were taken from an elderly woman in good health.

This clonotype occurred a few times. This chain joins TRBV9 and TRBJ1-5, with a possible D match to TRBD1 (6 bases). Germline CDR1 is SGDLS and CDR2 is YYNGEE. The ends were cut back, 0 bases at V and 5 bases at J, with 12 bases in the middle. The length of the CDR3 is 15 residues. This chain's CDR3 is CASSVATGPDQPQHF. The CDR3 DNA sequence: TGTGCCAGCAGCGTAGCCACAGGGCCCGATCAGCCCCAGCATTTT.

This clonotype was counted at least ten times. The chain combines TRBV27 with TRBJ1-6; tentatively, D is TRBD1 (5 bases). The V and J ends lost 2 bases and 9 bases respectively, with 23 bases between them. Germline V gene sequence: CDR1 MNHEY, CDR2 SMNVEV (reference sequence). This CDR3 is built from 18 residues. As DNA, the CDR3 is TGTGCCAGCAGTTTAAGGGTGCCCGGACTACCGGGGGGTTCACCCCTCCACTTT. Its translation: CASSLRVPGLPGGSPLHF.

This clonotype came up many times. This chain joins TRBV29-1 and TRBJ2-3; 12 nucleotides line up with TRBD2. V trimming: 1 base; J trimming: 4 bases; junction bases outside the gene matches: 6. The CDR3 runs 16 residues. The germline V gene has CDR1 SQVTM and CDR2 ANQGSEA. The CDR3 is CSVEVGLAGGPDTQYF. CDR3 nucleotides: TGCAGCGTTGAAGTCGGGCTAGCGGGGGGGCCAGATACGCAGTATTTT.

This clonotype has only one observation. This rearrangement joins TRBV5-1 to TRBJ2-7; D is ambiguous. V was cut by 4 bases and J by 5 bases, with 16 bases left in between. This CDR3 has 14 residues. Germline V CDR1 and CDR2: SGHRS, YFSETQ. DNA of the CDR3: TGCGCCAGCAGCGGAGCAGCTGGGATACACGAGCAGTACTTC. Its protein is CASSGAAGIHEQYF.

This chain joins TRBV5-1 and TRBJ1-1; no reliable D call. Trimming cost V 4 bases and J 3 bases, with 16 bases left between them. Germline-derived CDR1 and CDR2 are SGHRS and YFSETQ. This CDR3 has 15 amino acids. CDR3 amino acids: CASSEGGTSDTEAFF. In nucleotides, the CDR3 is TGCGCCAGCAGCGAAGGTGGAACAAGCGACACTGAAGCTTTCTTT.

Comments on this clonotype: A much larger clone differs by one base, so this may be a read error. This chain links TRBV7-9 with TRBJ2-3; D is ambiguous. CDR1 and CDR2 from the germline V gene are SEHNR and FQNEAQ (reference sequence). This CDR3 is 15 amino acids long. The CDR3 DNA reads TGTGTCAGCAGCTTAGCCGGTACGCCCACAGATACGCAGTATTTT. It translates to CVSSLAGTPTDTQYF.

About this clonotype: A clone one base away is much larger, so this may be a read error. The chain has TRBV3-1 and TRBJ2-1, with D possibly matching TRBD2 (6 bases). The germline V and J ends were trimmed by 8 bases and 13 bases, with 18 bases remaining between them. The CDR3 has 12 residues. CDR1 is LGHDT, CDR2 YNNKEL, per germline (reference sequence). The CDR3 sequence is CASGGGKETQFF. CDR3 nucleotide sequence: TGTGCCAGCGGTGGGGGGAAGGAGACCCAGTTCTTC.

This clonotype has a single count. The chain links TRBV19 to TRBJ1-2; TRBD1 might be the D (5 bases). Germline lookup yields CDR1 LNHDA and CDR2 SQIVND (reference sequence). V was trimmed by 2 bases and J by 5 bases, leaving 12 bases between them. This CDR3 region has 14 residues. The CDR3 loop is CASSIRTIRYGYTF. The CDR3 region has the DNA TGTGCCAGTAGTATACGGACAATCCGTTATGGCTACACCTTC.

This clonotype was observed many times. Written as DNA, the CDR3 is TGCAGTGCTAGAGATCCCCTGAACTATGGCTACACCTTC. The encoded protein is CSARDPLNYGYTF. This chain joins TRBV20-1 and TRBJ1-2; D remains ambiguous. Trimming shortened V by 0 bases and J by 2 bases, and 7 bases separated the two germline ends. There are 13 residues in the CDR3. Per germline, CDR1 DFQATT and CDR2 SNEGSKA (reference sequence).

This clonotype was picked up a small number of times. A much larger clone is a single base away; this may be a read error. The rearrangement links TRBV20-1 to TRBJ2-1; 12 positions match TRBD2. Germline V gene data show CDR1 as DFQATT and CDR2 as SNEGSKA (reference sequence). Trimming took 5 bases from V and 13 from J; bases not matched to a gene: 9. The CDR3 covers 13 residues. CDR3 loop: CSALTSGGETQFF. For the CDR3, the DNA is TGCAGTGCTTTGACTAGCGGGGGAGAGACCCAGTTCTTC.

This clonotype was picked up many times. V is TRBV20-1 and J is TRBJ1-5; D gene unclear. The V end lost 6 bases, the J end lost 9 bases, and 21 bases lay between the germline ends. The CDR3 has 14 amino acids. CDR1 is DFQATT and CDR2 is SNEGSKA in the germline V gene (reference sequence). CDR3 region: CSAKSGLSSSPQHF. DNA of the CDR3: TGCAGTGCCAAATCGGGGTTGAGTTCATCGCCCCAGCATTTT.

Points on this clonotype: At one of its ends the junction is not consistent with the germline gene, which may arise from a read error. This chain links TRBV9 with TRBJ1-1; D is uncertain. This CDR3 contains 13 residues. Germline V CDR1 and CDR2: SGDLS, YYNGEE. CDR3 protein: CASSAQVSTETFF. CDR3 DNA sequence: TGTGCCAGCAGCGCCCAGGTGAGCACTGAAACTTTCTTT. Together with reference TRBV9 and TRBJ1-1, the CDR3 gives the full variable domain: DSGVTQTPKHLITATGQRVTLRCSPRSGDLSVYWYQQSLDQGLQFLIQYYNGEERAKGNILERFSAQQFPDLHSELNLSSLELGDSALYFCASSAQVSTETFFGQGTRLTVV.

This clonotype was seen at least ten times. The genes are TRBV6-5 and TRBJ1-5; 7 bases line up with TRBD1. J was trimmed by 4 bases and V by 6 bases; bases with no gene match: 6. There are 14 residues in the CDR3. The germline gives CDR1 MNHEY, CDR2 SVGAGI. Here the CDR3 DNA reads TGTGCCAGCAGCCGAGGGGGCTTAAATCAGCCCCAGCATTTT. Amino acid sequence: CASSRGGLNQPQHF.

This clonotype has a count of ten or more. The chain couples TRBV20-1 to TRBJ2-3, with 15 nucleotides matching TRBD2. V lost 6 bases, J lost 0 bases, and 7 bases stayed unmatched. Germline CDR1 reads DFQATT; CDR2 reads SNEGSKA (reference sequence). The CDR3 loop spans 17 amino acids. CDR3 region: CSAGGLAGGPSTDTQYF. The CDR3 DNA is TGCAGTGCGGGAGGACTAGCGGGGGGGCCGAGCACAGATACGCAGTATTTT.

The rearrangement uses TRBV20-1 and TRBJ2-3, with 11 bases fitting TRBD2. The germline V gene encodes CDR1 DFQATT and CDR2 SNEGSKA (reference sequence). This CDR3 region has 18 residues. V was pared by 3 bases and J by 4 bases, with 15 bases of the junction left unmatched. CDR3 DNA: TGCAGTGCTAGCAGGGGGACTAGCGGCGGTGGTGTGGCAGATACGCAGTATTTT. Its protein is CSASRGTSGGGVADTQYF.

The J gene is TRBJ2-3, the V gene TRBV5-1, with D possibly matching TRBD1 (6 bases). Germline CDR1 reads SGHRS; CDR2 reads YFSETQ. Trimming shortened V by 4 bases and J by 6 bases, and 21 bases separated the two germline ends. This CDR3 contains 16 residues. The CDR3 region is CASSVGIMRDTDTQYF. CDR3 bases: TGCGCCAGCAGCGTGGGGATCATGAGGGACACGGATACGCAGTATTTT.

This clonotype was seen ten or more times. The chain couples TRBV7-6 to TRBJ2-3; D possibly corresponds to TRBD2 (6 bases). CDR3 length equals 14 residues. CDR1 is SGHVS, CDR2 FNYEAQ, per germline. Trimming removed 5 bases from V and 2 bases from J, with 11 bases in between. The CDR3 DNA reads as TGTGCCAGCAGCCCTGGGGACTCCACAGATACGCAGTATTTT. The encoded protein is CASSPGDSTDTQYF.

The chain couples TRBV18 to TRBJ2-6; no definite D call. Trimming stripped 3 bases from V and 1 base from J, with 10 bases between. Germline CDR1 and CDR2: KGHSH and LQKENI. The CDR3 loop spans 16 amino acids. The CDR3 DNA follows: TGTGCCAGCTCACCGCAACAGCTATCTGGGGCCAACGTCCTGACTTTC. Residues: CASSPQQLSGANVLTF.

CDR3 DNA sequence: TGTGCCAGCGGATTACAGGGTAAAACCACTGAAGCTTTCTTT. This gives the protein CASGLQGKTTEAFF. J is TRBJ1-1 and V is TRBV27; D is perhaps TRBD1 (6 bases). Trimming shortened V by 8 bases and J by 4 bases, and 17 bases separated the two germline ends. CDR3 length: 14 residues. Germline-derived CDR1 and CDR2 are MNHEY and SMNVEV (reference sequence).

The J gene is TRBJ2-5, the V gene TRBV5-1; 12 bases align to TRBD2. The CDR3 sequence is 17 residues long. The germline V gene has CDR1 SGHRS and CDR2 YFSETQ. V was clipped by 0 bases and J by 11 bases; unmatched bases: 14. This CDR3 reads CASSLVGLAGGRDEQYF. The CDR3 nucleotides read TGCGCCAGCAGCTTGGTAGGCCTAGCGGGGGGGCGCGATGAGCAGTACTTC.

The V and J genes are TRBV6-6 and TRBJ1-1; a possible D gene is TRBD1 (6 bases). Germline CDR1 MNHNY, CDR2 SVGAGI (reference sequence). The CDR3 extends over 15 amino acids. Trimming took off 7 bases at V and 1 base at J, with 16 bases between the two ends. The CDR3 spells CASTEGGSGNTEAFF. The CDR3 region has the DNA TGTGCCAGCACCGAAGGGGGGAGTGGGAACACTGAAGCTTTCTTT.

This clonotype was seen a handful of times. The chain combines TRBV12-3 or TRBV12-4 with TRBJ2-5; 9 positions match TRBD1. V lost 6 bases to trimming and J lost 5 bases; unmatched junction nucleotides: 16. CDR3 length equals 17 residues. The CDR3 coding sequence is TGTGCCAGCAGCCGTTCGCGGACAGGGGTTGGCACGGAGACCCAGTACTTC. This codes for CASSRSRTGVGTETQYF.

The sample holds many counts of this clonotype. The V call is TRBV20-1, the J call TRBJ1-2; D gene unclear. V was cut by 5 bases and J by 3 bases, with 10 bases left in between. Per the germline V gene, CDR1 is DFQATT and CDR2 is SNEGSKA (reference sequence). The CDR3 is made up of 12 amino acids. The CDR3 region has the DNA TGCAGTGCTGGTGAGAGGGACTATGGCTACACCTTC. This gives the protein CSAGERDYGYTF.

The rearrangement links TRBV7-2 to TRBJ2-5; 8 positions agree with TRBD1. Germline CDR1 reads SGHTA; CDR2 reads FQGNSA. With 5 bases clipped from V and 4 bases from J, the junction kept 9 bases outside the gene matches. The CDR3 runs to 15 residues. The CDR3 here is CASSAQGAVRETQYF. The CDR3 nucleotides read TGTGCCAGCAGCGCGCAGGGGGCAGTCAGAGAGACCCAGTACTTC.